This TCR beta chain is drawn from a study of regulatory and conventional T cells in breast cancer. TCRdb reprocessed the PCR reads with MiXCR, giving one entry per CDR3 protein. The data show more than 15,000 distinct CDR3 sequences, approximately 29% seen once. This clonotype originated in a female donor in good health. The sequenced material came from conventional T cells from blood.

CDR3 loop: CASSYPGEGQPQHF. The CDR3, as DNA: TGTGCCAGCAGTTACCCAGGGGAGGGTCAGCCCCAGCATTTT. V is TRBV6-2 or TRBV6-3 and J is TRBJ1-5, with D perhaps TRBD1 (6 bases). CDR3 length equals 14 residues. Germline V gene sequence: CDR1 MNHEY, CDR2 SVGEGT. Trimming shortened V by 2 bases and J by 6 bases, and 11 bases separated the two germline ends.